The 30 T cell receptor beta chains below were found in one sample sequenced in a study of CD8 T cells in Susac syndrome. The authors reverse transcribed about 0.5 to 1 ug RNA with random hexamers. TCRdb called the immunoSEQ multiplex PCR reads again in MiXCR, with one record for every CDR3 protein. The repertoire has 84,000 or so distinct CDR3 sequences, around 93% of them found once; the top ten carry roughly 0.46%. Sequences were obtained from CD8+ T cells from PBMCs. All receptors come from a human donor with Susac syndrome.

The rearrangement joins TRBV28 to TRBJ2-7; D is unclear. Trimming cost V 5 bases and J 6 bases, with 14 bases left between them. Per the germline V gene, CDR1 is MDHEN and CDR2 is SYDVKM. CDR3 length: 13 amino acids. In DNA form, the CDR3 reads TGTGCCAGCAGTCCGATCGGGTATGGCGAGCAGTACTTC. This encodes CASSPIGYGEQYF.

The rearrangement uses TRBV6-5 and TRBJ1-5; D is possibly TRBD1 (5 bases). Trimming pared 6 bases from V and 0 bases from J, leaving 12 bases between. Germline loops: CDR1 MNHEY, CDR2 SVGAGI. The CDR3 loop spans 15 amino acids. CDR3 sequence: CASSPGRYSNQPQHF. CDR3 DNA sequence: TGTGCCAGCAGCCCGGGACGCTATAGCAATCAGCCCCAGCATTTT.

V gene TRBV5-6 combines with J gene TRBJ2-7; 7 bases align to TRBD1. The CDR3 runs 14 residues. V was pared by 0 bases and J by 2 bases, with 2 bases of the junction left unmatched. The germline V gene encodes CDR1 SGHDT and CDR2 YYEEEE. The CDR3 loop reads CASSLAGTAYEQYF. CDR3 bases: TGTGCCAGCAGCTTGGCCGGGACAGCCTACGAGCAGTACTTC. The full variable domain, rest sourced from reference TRBV5-6 and TRBJ2-7, is DAGVTQSPTHLIKTRGQQVTLRCSPKSGHDTVSWYQQALGQGPQFIFQYYEEEERQRGNFPDRFSGHQFPNYSSELNVNALLLGDSALYLCASSLAGTAYEQYFGPGTRLTVT.

The chain uses TRBV4-1 and TRBJ2-7; 11 nucleotides match TRBD1. V was pared by 4 bases and J by 7 bases, with 3 bases of the junction left unmatched. CDR3 length: 13 residues. Germline loops: CDR1 MGHRA, CDR2 YSYEKL. The CDR3 DNA follows: TGCGCCAGCAGCCTGGACAGGGGGCAAGAGCAGTACTTC. Translation: CASSLDRGQEQYF.

V usage is TRBV25-1 and J usage is TRBJ2-7; 7 bases are shared with TRBD2. Unmatched junction bases numbered 7, after V lost 6 bases and J lost 2 bases. The CDR3 length is 14 residues. The germline V gene has CDR1 MGHDK and CDR2 SYGVNS. The CDR3 bases are TGTGCCAGCAGAGGGGCGGGAGCCGCCTACGAGCAGTACTTC. Translation gives CASRGAGAAYEQYF.

This sequence joins TRBV6-2 or TRBV6-3 and TRBJ2-1; 7 bases fit TRBD2. Germline V CDR1 and CDR2: MNHEY, SVGEGT. The J segment lost 8 bases and the V segment lost 4 bases, leaving 11 bases of the junction unmatched. The CDR3 consists of 15 residues. In DNA form, the CDR3 reads TGTGCCAGCAGTTTTGGCGGGAGTAGATGGGATGAGCAGTTCTTC. Protein sequence: CASSFGGSRWDEQFF.

The chain recombines TRBV5-6 with TRBJ1-1; D is unresolved. The V gene's germline CDR1 is SGHDT and CDR2 YYEEEE. This CDR3 is 14 amino acids long. Trimming took 4 bases from V and 1 from J, leaving 11 bases between them. The CDR3 is CASSPGWGNTEAFF. In nucleotides, the CDR3 is TGTGCCAGCAGCCCGGGATGGGGGAACACTGAAGCTTTCTTT. Complete variable domain (other parts from reference TRBV5-6 and TRBJ1-1): DAGVTQSPTHLIKTRGQQVTLRCSPKSGHDTVSWYQQALGQGPQFIFQYYEEEERQRGNFPDRFSGHQFPNYSSELNVNALLLGDSALYLCASSPGWGNTEAFFGQGTRLTVV.

The chain carries TRBV7-6 and TRBJ2-7; a weak D match, TRBD1 (5 bases). This CDR3 has 14 amino acids. The germline gives CDR1 SGHVS, CDR2 FNYEAQ. V lost 5 bases to trimming and J lost 5 bases, with 16 bases between them. CDR3 amino acids: CASSPVGQLNEQYF. CDR3 sequence (DNA): TGTGCCAGCAGCCCCGTGGGGCAGTTGAACGAGCAGTACTTC.

This chain connects TRBV5-1 to TRBJ2-7; D is uncertain. Germline V lookup: CDR1 SGHRS, CDR2 YFSETQ. With 0 bases removed from V and 7 bases from J, the gap between germline ends came to 14 bases. This CDR3 has 14 residues. CDR3 sequence (DNA): TGCGCCAGCAGCTTGGACGCCTTCCCGTGGGAGCAGTACTTC. Translation gives CASSLDAFPWEQYF. The full variable domain, with the rest looked up from reference TRBV5-1 and TRBJ2-7, is KAGVTQTPRYLIKTRGQQVTLSCSPISGHRSVSWYQQTPGQGLQFLFEYFSETQRNKGNFPGRFSGRQFSNSRSEMNVSTLELGDSALYLCASSLDAFPWEQYFGPGTRLTVT.

The chain links TRBV5-6 to TRBJ2-7; D not resolved. Trimming removed 0 bases from V and 0 bases from J, with 10 bases in between. This CDR3 has 15 amino acids. From germline, CDR1 is SGHDT and CDR2 YYEEEE. This CDR3 is CASSLDGYSSYEQYF. DNA for the CDR3: TGTGCCAGCAGCTTGGATGGGTATTCCTCCTACGAGCAGTACTTC. Variable domain in full (rest from reference TRBV5-6 and TRBJ2-7): DAGVTQSPTHLIKTRGQQVTLRCSPKSGHDTVSWYQQALGQGPQFIFQYYEEEERQRGNFPDRFSGHQFPNYSSELNVNALLLGDSALYLCASSLDGYSSYEQYFGPGTRLTVT.

CDR3: CSVEWRTGNDYEQYF. The DNA of the CDR3 is TGCAGCGTTGAGTGGAGGACAGGCAATGACTACGAGCAGTACTTC. The gene calls are TRBV29-1 and TRBJ2-7, with TRBD1 matching over 7 bases. This CDR3 comprises 15 residues. From germline, CDR1 is SQVTM and CDR2 ANQGSEA. The V and J ends lost 3 bases and 3 bases, in that order; junction bases with no gene match: 11.

The rearrangement links TRBV12-3 or TRBV12-4 to TRBJ1-3; TRBD1 aligns across 7 bases. There are 15 residues in the CDR3. With 5 bases clipped from V and 2 bases from J, the junction kept 6 bases outside the gene matches. DNA for the CDR3: TGTGCCAGCAGTCTAGACACAGGGGCTGGAAACACCATATATTTT. Protein: CASSLDTGAGNTIYF.

This chain joins TRBV28 and TRBJ2-1; D ambiguous. The CDR3 length is 11 residues. Germline V gene lookup returns CDR1 MDHEN and CDR2 SYDVKM. Trimming took 5 bases from V and 11 from J, leaving 10 bases between them. This CDR3 reads CASSRGPQQFF. As DNA, the CDR3 is TGTGCCAGCAGTAGAGGCCCACAGCAGTTCTTC.

The rearrangement links TRBV5-6 to TRBJ2-1; TRBD2 matches 9 bases. Germline V gene lookup returns CDR1 SGHDT and CDR2 YYEEEE. The CDR3 length is 12 residues. The trim removed 0 bases at V and 13 bases at J, leaving 2 bases unmatched. Written as DNA, the CDR3 is TGTGCCAGCAGCTTGGGGGGGACTAGCCAGTTCTTC. It encodes CASSLGGTSQFF.

The chain recombines TRBV4-3 with TRBJ2-3; TRBD2 might be the D (6 bases). V shed 0 bases and J shed 1 base, with 11 bases lying between them. CDR3 length: 16 amino acids. From germline, CDR1 is LGHNA and CDR2 YSLEER. This CDR3 reads CASSQDLQRGTDTQYF. The CDR3 nucleotides are TGCGCCAGCAGCCAAGATCTTCAGCGGGGCACAGATACGCAGTATTTT.

This clonotype was found once. The chain uses TRBV5-1 and TRBJ2-2, with 8 bases identical to TRBD1. Germline CDR1 and CDR2: SGHRS and YFSETQ. CDR3 length: 16 amino acids. Trimming took 2 bases from V and 4 from J; bases not matched to a gene: 7. The CDR3 DNA reads TGCGCCAGCAGCTTTGGGGACAGGATGGTCACCGGGGAGCTGTTTTTT. Translating gives CASSFGDRMVTGELFF.

The rearrangement joins TRBV9 to TRBJ2-1; tentatively, D is TRBD1 or TRBD2 (5 bases each). CDR1 is SGDLS, CDR2 YYNGEE, per germline. V lost 2 bases, J lost 2 bases, and 20 bases lay in between. This CDR3 region has 18 residues. DNA of the CDR3: TGTGCCAGCAGCGTGATCCCCCTGGGGACCCCACCCTACAATGAGCAGTTCTTC. This gives the protein CASSVIPLGTPPYNEQFF.

The chain recombines TRBV6-6 with TRBJ2-1; D is undetermined. The V end lost 4 bases, the J end lost 7 bases, and 8 bases lay between the germline ends. The CDR3 length is 12 residues. Per the germline V gene, CDR1 is MNHNY and CDR2 is SVGAGI (reference sequence). CDR3 residues: CASSSGPNEQFF. CDR3 coding DNA: TGTGCCAGCAGTTCCGGACCAAATGAGCAGTTCTTC.

The rearrangement joins TRBV6-1 to TRBJ1-2; 7 bases are a match to TRBD1. Germline V gene lookup returns CDR1 MNHNS and CDR2 SASEGT. CDR3 size: 15 residues. V trimming: 1 base; J trimming: 6 bases; junction bases outside the gene matches: 8. The CDR3 reads CASSEGTGERDGYTF. CDR3 nucleotides: TGTGCCAGCAGTGAAGGTACAGGGGAGAGAGATGGCTACACCTTC.

The V gene is TRBV13, the J gene TRBJ2-7; 10 nucleotides agree with TRBD2. Trimming removed 5 bases from V and 1 base from J; junction bases left unmatched: 5. CDR1 and CDR2 from the germline V gene are PRHDT and FYEKMQ (reference sequence). The CDR3 loop spans 15 amino acids. CDR3 DNA sequence: TGTGCCAGCAGCACCCCGACTAGCGGGTCCTACGAGCAGTACTTC. This translates into CASSTPTSGSYEQYF.

The rearrangement uses TRBV4-1 and TRBJ1-1, with D uncertain. The V gene lost 5 bases and the J gene lost 1 base, with 14 bases spanning the gap. Germline V gene sequence: CDR1 MGHRA, CDR2 YSYEKL. The CDR3 totals 15 residues. The CDR3 here is CASSSVPGENTEAFF. In DNA form, the CDR3 reads TGCGCCAGCAGCTCCGTGCCGGGAGAGAACACTGAAGCTTTCTTT.

The chain couples TRBV29-1 to TRBJ2-6, with D possibly being TRBD2 (6 bases). CDR1 and CDR2 from the germline V gene are SQVTM and ANQGSEA. This CDR3 is built from 17 residues. V was cut by 5 bases and J by 1 base, with 18 bases left in between. The chain's CDR3 is CSVKLGQGGSGANVLTF. CDR3 DNA sequence: TGCAGCGTTAAGTTGGGGCAGGGAGGTTCTGGGGCCAACGTCCTGACTTTC.

This chain links TRBV7-3 with TRBJ2-1; D unclear. The V end was cut by 5 bases, the J end by 7 bases, with 12 bases between. CDR3 size: 13 residues. The germline CDR1 and CDR2 sequences are SGHTA and FQGTGA. CDR3 nucleotides: TGTGCCAGCAGCCTGGGTACGGTAAATGAGCAGTTCTTC. It codes for CASSLGTVNEQFF.

CDR3 region: CASSLQPSGYGEQFF. The CDR3 region has the DNA TGTGCCAGCAGTTTACAGCCTAGCGGGTATGGTGAGCAGTTCTTC. The chain combines TRBV27 with TRBJ2-1; TRBD2 matches at 8 bases. The germline gives CDR1 MNHEY, CDR2 SMNVEV (reference sequence). The CDR3 loop spans 15 amino acids. V shed 2 bases and J 9 bases; nucleotides not matched to a gene: 9.

V gene TRBV27 combines with J gene TRBJ2-7; the D gene is possibly TRBD2 (5 bases). The CDR3 is 14 amino acids. Trimming cost V 1 base and J 2 bases, with 9 bases left between them. Germline CDR1 MNHEY, CDR2 SMNVEV (reference sequence). The CDR3 DNA follows: TGTGCCAGCAGTTTATACGGGAACCCCTACGAGCAGTACTTC. Translation: CASSLYGNPYEQYF.

The gene calls are TRBV6-5 and TRBJ2-3; 13 bases line up with TRBD2. V shed 5 bases and J 4 bases; nucleotides not matched to a gene: 18. The germline V gene encodes CDR1 MNHEY and CDR2 SVGAGI. The CDR3 has 20 residues. This CDR3 is CASSHPTSGRPPATPDTQYF. The CDR3 coding sequence is TGTGCCAGCAGTCACCCGACTAGCGGGAGGCCGCCCGCGACGCCAGATACGCAGTATTTT.

The count of this clonotype is one. The chain uses TRBV9 and TRBJ2-1, with TRBD1 as a possible D gene (6 bases). CDR1 is SGDLS and CDR2 is YYNGEE in the germline V gene. V lost 0 bases, J lost 13 bases, and 23 bases lay in between. The CDR3 totals 16 residues. The CDR3, as DNA: TGTGCCAGCAGCGTAGGCTGGGACACTTCTACGGGTACCCAGTTCTTC. It is translated as CASSVGWDTSTGTQFF. Looking up the rest from reference TRBV9 and TRBJ2-1 gives the full variable domain: DSGVTQTPKHLITATGQRVTLRCSPRSGDLSVYWYQQSLDQGLQFLIQYYNGEERAKGNILERFSAQQFPDLHSELNLSSLELGDSALYFCASSVGWDTSTGTQFFGPGTRLTVL.

This clonotype has just one count. This chain uses TRBV29-1 with TRBJ2-1; tentatively, D is TRBD2 (7 bases). Trimming pared 6 bases from V and 8 bases from J, leaving 17 bases between. Germline CDR1 is SQVTM and CDR2 is ANQGSEA. CDR3 length: 13 amino acids. The CDR3 loop is CSVLAWEGDEQFF. Here the CDR3 DNA reads TGCAGCGTCTTAGCGTGGGAGGGGGATGAGCAGTTCTTC.

The V gene is TRBV6-4, the J gene TRBJ2-7; no clear D gene. Germline values: CDR1 MRHNA, CDR2 SNTAGT. The V end lost 2 bases, the J end lost 12 bases, and 17 bases lay between the germline ends. The CDR3 consists of 13 residues. The CDR3 sequence is CASSDGQVPGLYF. The DNA of the CDR3 is TGTGCCAGCAGTGACGGTCAGGTTCCTGGTTTGTACTTC.

The V call is TRBV27, the J call TRBJ2-1, with 7 bases fitting TRBD1. J was trimmed by 2 bases and V by 5 bases; bases with no gene match: 6. The germline V gene has CDR1 MNHEY and CDR2 SMNVEV (reference sequence). CDR3 length: 15 residues. The CDR3 DNA follows: TGTGCCAGCAGTCCCGGGACAGCAGCCTACAATGAGCAGTTCTTC. It specifies CASSPGTAAYNEQFF.